These T cell receptor beta chains were read from a single sample in a study of cytomegalovirus exposure and HLA in healthy donors. The table came from immunoSEQ multiplex PCR; TCRdb's copy has only in-frame clones and leaves some out. Among 100,000 to 150,000 clones listed, approximately 80% were seen once. Material for sequencing was PBMCs. All receptors come from a woman aged 35 to 49 in good health and CMV-seronegative. Each CDR3 is given with its conserved first and last residue. D genes are given only for firm matches.

DNA | CDR3 | V | D | J
TGTGCCAGCCGACCGGGACTAGAATCCACCGGGGAGCTGTTTTTT | CASRPGLESTGELFF | TRBV2 | TRBD2 | TRBJ2-2
TGTGCCAGCAGCGTGCAGGGGGACACTGAAGCTTTCTTT | CASSVQGDTEAFF | TRBV9 | TRBD1 | TRBJ1-1
TGTGCCAGCAGCTTAGCAGGCGGGGTTTCTCACAATGAGCAGTTCTTC | CASSLAGGVSHNEQFF | TRBV7-9 | - | TRBJ2-1
TGCGCCAGCAGGAACTCCGGGACACCCCTGCAGGATGGCTACACCTTC | CASRNSGTPLQDGYTF | TRBV10-1 | - | TRBJ1-2
TGTTCCAGCAGCAATTTACAGGGATTTGCTACCTACGAGCAGTACTTC | CSSSNLQGFATYEQYF | TRBV7-9 | - | TRBJ2-7
TGTGCCAGCAGTTACGGGGGACAGGGAGGACGAGAAAAACTGTTTTTT | CASSYGGQGGREKLFF | TRBV6-6 | TRBD1 | TRBJ1-4
TGCAGCACAAATTGGACTGTCTACGCGAACGAGCAGTACTTC | CSTNWTVYANEQYF | TRBV29-1 | - | TRBJ2-7
TGCGCCAGCAGCCGTGACAGAATCAATTCACCCCTCCACTTT | CASSRDRINSPLHF | TRBV5-1 | - | TRBJ1-6
TGCGCCAGCAGCTTGGAACCGGGAGGAGGTTATGGCTACACCTTC | CASSLEPGGGYGYTF | TRBV5-1 | - | TRBJ1-2
TGTGCCAGTAGTATCGGGGACATCCCAAGAAACGAGCAGTACTTC | CASSIGDIPRNEQYF | TRBV19 | - | TRBJ2-7
TGTGCCAGCAGCTTATCCCGAGGTCGGGAGACCCAGTACTTC | CASSLSRGRETQYF | TRBV7-2 | - | TRBJ2-5